A selection of T cell receptor beta chains follows, all from one sample in a study of blood T cell repertoires in COVID-19. Method: immunoSEQ multiplex PCR; TCRdb's copy keeps in-frame clones and lacks some. The data show roughly 150,000 clones, about four fifths seen once. Sequenced: peripheral blood. The receptors originated from an elderly woman with acute or convalescent COVID-19. CDR3s include the opening cysteine and the closing phenylalanine or tryptophan. Fields, in order: clone size, J gene, D gene, V gene, CDR3 DNA, CDR3 protein. A D gene is named only where the DNA matches it firmly. Expanded clones get a size class; other rows say once, few or many, or leave the size out.

size: NA
J: TRBJ2-7
D: NA
V: TRBV10-1
DNA: TGCGCCAGCAGTGAGTCGCGGGTACCATACGAGCAGTACTTC
CDR3: CASSESRVPYEQYF

size: NA
J: TRBJ2-1
D: TRBD1
V: TRBV28
DNA: TGTGCCAGCAGTTTCCTCGGACAGGGGGCGGGTGAGCAGTTCTTC
CDR3: CASSFLGQGAGEQFF

size: NA
J: TRBJ1-2
D: TRBD1
V: TRBV30
DNA: TGTGCCTGGAAGGAGGAACAGGGGCCCCACTATGGCTACACCTTC
CDR3: CAWKEEQGPHYGYTF

size: NA
J: TRBJ2-3
D: TRBD2
V: TRBV6-5
DNA: TGTGCCAGCAGGTTAGCGGGAGATACGCAGTATTTT
CDR3: CASRLAGDTQYF

size: NA
J: TRBJ1-1
D: TRBD1
V: TRBV5-1
DNA: TGCGCCAGCAGCTTGTCGGCGAGTGTACGAACAGGGGGCCGGAACACTGAAGCTTTCTTT
CDR3: CASSLSASVRTGGRNTEAFF

size: NA
J: TRBJ2-7
D: TRBD1
V: TRBV5-1
DNA: TGCGCCAGCAGCTGGGGTACAGGGGGCCTCTCCTACGAGCAGTACTTC
CDR3: CASSWGTGGLSYEQYF

size: NA
J: TRBJ2-7
D: TRBD2
V: TRBV3-1/TRBV3-2
DNA: TGTGCCAGCAGCCAAGGGGGCGGGAGGGCCCCCGAGCAGTACTTC
CDR3: CASSQGGGRAPEQYF

size: NA
J: TRBJ1-2
D: NA
V: TRBV24-1
DNA: TGTGCCACCAGTGGTGGACAAAACTATGGCTACACCTTC
CDR3: CATSGGQNYGYTF

size: NA
J: TRBJ2-7
D: NA
V: TRBV11-2
DNA: TGTGCCAGCAGCTTAGACGGAGCAGACTACGAGCAGTACTTC
CDR3: CASSLDGADYEQYF

size: NA
J: TRBJ2-1
D: TRBD2
V: TRBV28
DNA: TGTGCCAGCAAATCGCTAGCGGGAGGGGGTGAGCAGTTCTTC
CDR3: CASKSLAGGGEQFF

size: NA
J: TRBJ1-5
D: NA
V: TRBV2
DNA: TGTGCCAGCAGTGATGGGCAGGGGCAGGGTCAGCCCCAGCATTTT
CDR3: CASSDGQGQGQPQHF

size: NA
J: TRBJ2-5
D: TRBD1
V: TRBV18
DNA: TGTGCCAGCTCAACAGGACAGGGGGAGACCCAGTACTTC
CDR3: CASSTGQGETQYF

size: NA
J: TRBJ1-1
D: NA
V: TRBV11-2
DNA: TGTGCCAGCAGCTTAGTAGGGGCCACTGAAGCTTTCTTT
CDR3: CASSLVGATEAFF

size: NA
J: TRBJ1-1
D: NA
V: TRBV19
DNA: TGTGCCAGTAGTACCTGGACAGAGGCAGAAGCTTTCTTT
CDR3: CASSTWTEAEAFF

size: NA
J: TRBJ1-1
D: TRBD1
V: TRBV5-4
DNA: TGTGCCAGCAGCTTGCGGGACAGCACTGAAGCTTTCTTT
CDR3: CASSLRDSTEAFF

size: NA
J: TRBJ1-5
D: NA
V: TRBV2
DNA: TGTGCCAGCAGCCCTCAGGGAAGGGGTCAGCCCCAGCATTTT
CDR3: CASSPQGRGQPQHF

size: NA
J: TRBJ2-7
D: NA
V: TRBV11-2
DNA: TGTGCCAGCAGCTTAGCTCAGGGTATCTACGAGCAGTACTTC
CDR3: CASSLAQGIYEQYF

size: NA
J: TRBJ2-2
D: TRBD2
V: TRBV5-1
DNA: TGCGCCAGCAGCTCGCTAAGGACTAGCGGGGGACCGAACACCGGGGAGCTGTTTTTT
CDR3: CASSSLRTSGGPNTGELFF

size: NA
J: TRBJ2-7
D: NA
V: TRBV2
DNA: TGTGCCAGCACCTCCCCAGTCCTCGCCCCTGACGAGCAGTACTTC
CDR3: CASTSPVLAPDEQYF

size: once
J: TRBJ2-7
D: NA
V: TRBV11-2
DNA: TGTGCCAGCAGCTTAGGCGGGCCGTACGAGCAGTACTTC
CDR3: CASSLGGPYEQYF

size: NA
J: TRBJ1-2
D: NA
V: TRBV6-5
DNA: TGTGCCAGCAGAGATTTGACAGGAAGCTATGGCTACACCTTC
CDR3: CASRDLTGSYGYTF

size: once
J: TRBJ1-5
D: NA
V: TRBV13
DNA: TGTGCCAGCAGCTCTTCCCGGGTCTACGGCCAGCCCCAGCATTTT
CDR3: CASSSSRVYGQPQHF

size: NA
J: TRBJ1-5
D: NA
V: TRBV6-6
DNA: TGTGCCAGCAGTGTCCTCTTCGACAGCTACAATCAGCCCCAGCATTTT
CDR3: CASSVLFDSYNQPQHF

size: NA
J: TRBJ2-5
D: NA
V: TRBV3-1/TRBV3-2
DNA: TGTGCCAGCAGCCTCGGTGCGCCGGGTCGTACCCAAGAGACCCAGTACTTC
CDR3: CASSLGAPGRTQETQYF

size: NA
J: TRBJ1-1
D: TRBD1
V: TRBV5-6
DNA: TGTGCCAGCAGCCTATACCCTGGGACAGGCATGAACACTGAAGCTTTCTTT
CDR3: CASSLYPGTGMNTEAFF

size: once
J: TRBJ2-2
D: TRBD1
V: TRBV18
DNA: TGTGCCAGCTCCCGGGGGACAGGGGCTTTCGCCGGGGAGCTGTTTTTT
CDR3: CASSRGTGAFAGELFF

size: few
J: TRBJ1-1
D: NA
V: TRBV7-2
DNA: TGTGCCAGCAACAGAGAGGGGGGGGAGCAAGCTTTCTTT
CDR3: CASNREGGEQAFF

size: NA
J: TRBJ1-2
D: TRBD1
V: TRBV3-1/TRBV3-2
DNA: TGTGCCAGCAGCAAAGGGACAGGGACTCGTAACTATGCGGGCTACACCTTC
CDR3: CASSKGTGTRNYAGYTF

size: NA
J: TRBJ1-4
D: NA
V: TRBV19
DNA: TGTGCCAGTAGTATGTCAGCAACTAATGAAAAACTGTTTTTT
CDR3: CASSMSATNEKLFF

size: many
J: TRBJ1-6
D: NA
V: TRBV13
DNA: TGTGCCAGCAGCTTTAACAGCTATAATTCACCCCTCCACTTT
CDR3: CASSFNSYNSPLHF

size: NA
J: TRBJ2-6
D: NA
V: TRBV9
DNA: TGTGCCAGCAGCTCCGGCCGGGGAGAGGGTGGGGCCAACGTCCTGACTTTC
CDR3: CASSSGRGEGGANVLTF

size: NA
J: TRBJ2-5
D: NA
V: TRBV19
DNA: TGTGCCAGTAGTATGGGGGGGCGTAGAGAGACCCAGTACTTC
CDR3: CASSMGGRRETQYF

size: few
J: TRBJ1-1
D: TRBD1
V: TRBV5-1
DNA: TGCGCCAGCAGCTTGGGAGGGACAGGAAACACTGAAGCTTTCTTT
CDR3: CASSLGGTGNTEAFF

size: NA
J: TRBJ1-2
D: NA
V: TRBV6-5
DNA: TGTGCCAGCACCATGGACAGAGTCTATGGCTACACCTTC
CDR3: CASTMDRVYGYTF

size: NA
J: TRBJ2-7
D: NA
V: TRBV27
DNA: TGTGCCAGCAGTTTAACCTTACTAGGCACCTACGAGCAGTACTTC
CDR3: CASSLTLLGTYEQYF

size: NA
J: TRBJ2-3
D: NA
V: TRBV6-5
DNA: TGTGCCAGCAGTTCTAGCGTACCTAGCACAGATACGCAGTATTTT
CDR3: CASSSSVPSTDTQYF

size: NA
J: TRBJ2-5
D: TRBD1
V: TRBV19
DNA: TGTGCCAGTAGCAACTATCTGGGACAGCGGGAGACCCAGTACTTC
CDR3: CASSNYLGQRETQYF

size: NA
J: TRBJ2-5
D: TRBD2
V: TRBV2
DNA: TGTGCCAGCAGTGAAGACCCTAGCGGGGGTGCTTTGATGGAGACCCAGTACTTC
CDR3: CASSEDPSGGALMETQYF

size: NA
J: TRBJ1-1
D: NA
V: TRBV7-6
DNA: TGTGCCAGCAGCACAAATATGGACACTGAAGCTTTCTTT
CDR3: CASSTNMDTEAFF

size: NA
J: TRBJ1-4
D: NA
V: TRBV6-6
DNA: TGTGCCAGCAGTTGGCAGATCAATGAAAAACTGTTTTTT
CDR3: CASSWQINEKLFF

size: few
J: TRBJ2-1
D: NA
V: TRBV4-1
DNA: TGCGCCAGCAGCCCCCAGGAGCGAGGAAGGGGCTCCTACAATGAGCAGTTCTTC
CDR3: CASSPQERGRGSYNEQFF

size: NA
J: TRBJ1-6
D: NA
V: TRBV2
DNA: TGTGCCAGCAGCGACAGGATTGATTCACCCCTCCACTTT
CDR3: CASSDRIDSPLHF

size: NA
J: TRBJ1-3
D: NA
V: TRBV7-9
DNA: TGTGCCAGCAGCTTAACAGAGGGGGACACCATATATTTT
CDR3: CASSLTEGDTIYF

size: few
J: TRBJ1-2
D: NA
V: TRBV11-2
DNA: TGTGCCAGCAGCTTAAGGGGAGGTCGTGGCTACACCTTC
CDR3: CASSLRGGRGYTF

size: few
J: TRBJ1-4
D: NA
V: TRBV19
DNA: TGTGCCAGTAGTATTGGCCGGAGACCTAATGAAAAACTGTTTTTT
CDR3: CASSIGRRPNEKLFF

size: NA
J: TRBJ2-2
D: NA
V: TRBV19
DNA: TGTGCCAGTAGTATGCAGGGGCCCGGGGAGCTGTTTTTT
CDR3: CASSMQGPGELFF

size: NA
J: TRBJ1-2
D: NA
V: TRBV19
DNA: TGTGCCAGTAAATTCCGACGGGGGGACTATGGCTACACCTTC
CDR3: CASKFRRGDYGYTF

size: NA
J: TRBJ1-1
D: NA
V: TRBV30
DNA: TGTGCCTCAAACCGCGGTTTGAACACTGAAGCTTTCTTT
CDR3: CASNRGLNTEAFF

size: once
J: TRBJ2-7
D: TRBD1
V: TRBV28
DNA: TGTGCCAGCAGATCCTACGGGACAGGGGGATACGAGCAGTACTTC
CDR3: CASRSYGTGGYEQYF

size: NA
J: TRBJ1-2
D: NA
V: TRBV30
DNA: TGTGCCTGGAGTGTCCAGTCTCCTAACTATGGCTACACCTTC
CDR3: CAWSVQSPNYGYTF

size: once
J: TRBJ2-7
D: TRBD2
V: TRBV20-1
DNA: TGCAGTGCTAGTGACCCTGGGTTAGCGGGAGCCTACGAGCAGTACTTC
CDR3: CSASDPGLAGAYEQYF

size: NA
J: TRBJ2-1
D: TRBD2
V: TRBV7-3
DNA: TGTGCCAGCAGCTTACAGGTAGCGGGAGGCGGGAATGAGCAGTTCTTC
CDR3: CASSLQVAGGGNEQFF

size: NA
J: TRBJ2-1
D: TRBD2
V: TRBV5-5
DNA: TGTGCCAGCAGGCCTGAAGGACTAGCGGGGGGGTTAGGCGAGCAGTTCTTC
CDR3: CASRPEGLAGGLGEQFF

size: NA
J: TRBJ1-5
D: TRBD1
V: TRBV7-2
DNA: TGTGCCAGCAGTTTGGACAGGAGCAGCAATCAGCCCCAGCATTTT
CDR3: CASSLDRSSNQPQHF

size: once
J: TRBJ1-1
D: NA
V: TRBV19
DNA: TGTGCCAGTAGTATTTATGGCACGACCGGGACTGAAGCTTTCTTT
CDR3: CASSIYGTTGTEAFF